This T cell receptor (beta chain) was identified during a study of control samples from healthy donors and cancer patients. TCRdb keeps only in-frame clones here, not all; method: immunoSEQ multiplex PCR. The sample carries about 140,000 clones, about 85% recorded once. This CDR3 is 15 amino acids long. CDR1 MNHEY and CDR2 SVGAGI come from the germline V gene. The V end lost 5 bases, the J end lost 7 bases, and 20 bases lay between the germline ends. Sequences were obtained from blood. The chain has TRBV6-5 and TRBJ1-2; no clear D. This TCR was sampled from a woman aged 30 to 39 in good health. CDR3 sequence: CASSPSASLTLGYTF. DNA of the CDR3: TGTGCCAGCAGTCCCTCCGCTTCCCTTACTCTTGGCTACACCTTC.